A single T cell receptor beta chain is shown here with its context. No antigen is known for it. The CDR3 loop spans 16 amino acids. Germline V gene data show CDR1 as SGHDN and CDR2 as FVKESK. The V and J ends lost 4 bases and 0 bases, in that order; junction bases with no gene match: 7. This sample was included in a study of T cell responses to AZD1222 COVID-19 vaccine. Broader study findings: Two AZD1222 administrations were followed by greater Spike-specific TCR breadth and depth. Donor demographics were predominantly white British with a female majority; clonal diversity may be underestimated. Across the whole spike, CD4 TCRs peaked at regions 160-218 and 743-854.

TCRdb keeps only in-frame clones here, not all; method: immunoSEQ multiplex PCR. The data show approximately 100,000 clones, about nine tenths seen once. This TCR came from an adult who received the AZD1222 COVID-19 vaccine. This material consisted of peripheral blood, taken 28 days after the second AZD1222 dose. The genes are TRBV14 and TRBJ2-3; 7 bases align to TRBD2. The DNA for the CDR3 is TGTGCCAGCAGCCGAGGACTAGTCGCTAGCACAGATACGCAGTATTTT. Residues: CASSRGLVASTDTQYF.